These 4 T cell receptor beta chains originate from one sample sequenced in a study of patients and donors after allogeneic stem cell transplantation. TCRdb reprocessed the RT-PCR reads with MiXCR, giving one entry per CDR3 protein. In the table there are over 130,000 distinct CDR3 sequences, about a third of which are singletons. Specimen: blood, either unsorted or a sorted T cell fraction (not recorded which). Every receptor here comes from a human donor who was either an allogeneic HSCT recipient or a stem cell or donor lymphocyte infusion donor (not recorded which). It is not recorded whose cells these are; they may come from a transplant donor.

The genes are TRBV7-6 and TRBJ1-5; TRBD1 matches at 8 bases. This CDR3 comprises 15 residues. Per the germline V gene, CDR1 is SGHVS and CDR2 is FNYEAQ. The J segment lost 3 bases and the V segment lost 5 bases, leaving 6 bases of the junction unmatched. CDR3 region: CASSPDREPNQPQHF. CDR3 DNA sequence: TGTGCCAGCAGCCCGGACAGGGAACCCAATCAGCCCCAGCATTTT.

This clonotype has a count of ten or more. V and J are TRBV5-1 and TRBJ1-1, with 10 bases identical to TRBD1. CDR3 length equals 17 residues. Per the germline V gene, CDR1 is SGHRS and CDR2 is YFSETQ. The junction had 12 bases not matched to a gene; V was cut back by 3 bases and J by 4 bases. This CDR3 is CASSSWVEGTGATEAFF. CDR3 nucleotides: TGCGCCAGCAGCTCATGGGTGGAGGGGACAGGGGCCACTGAAGCTTTCTTT.

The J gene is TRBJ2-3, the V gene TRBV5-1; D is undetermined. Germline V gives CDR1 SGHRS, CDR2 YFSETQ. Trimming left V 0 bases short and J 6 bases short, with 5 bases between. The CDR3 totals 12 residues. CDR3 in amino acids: CASSLGVDTQYF. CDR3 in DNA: TGCGCCAGCAGCTTGGGAGTCGATACGCAGTATTTT.

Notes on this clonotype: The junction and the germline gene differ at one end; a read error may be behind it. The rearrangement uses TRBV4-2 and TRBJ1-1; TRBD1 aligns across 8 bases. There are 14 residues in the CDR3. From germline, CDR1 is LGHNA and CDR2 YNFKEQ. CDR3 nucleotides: TGTGCCAGCAGCCAAGTCGACAGGGGCCCGAGTTTTGTCTTT. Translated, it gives CASSQVDRGPSFVF.